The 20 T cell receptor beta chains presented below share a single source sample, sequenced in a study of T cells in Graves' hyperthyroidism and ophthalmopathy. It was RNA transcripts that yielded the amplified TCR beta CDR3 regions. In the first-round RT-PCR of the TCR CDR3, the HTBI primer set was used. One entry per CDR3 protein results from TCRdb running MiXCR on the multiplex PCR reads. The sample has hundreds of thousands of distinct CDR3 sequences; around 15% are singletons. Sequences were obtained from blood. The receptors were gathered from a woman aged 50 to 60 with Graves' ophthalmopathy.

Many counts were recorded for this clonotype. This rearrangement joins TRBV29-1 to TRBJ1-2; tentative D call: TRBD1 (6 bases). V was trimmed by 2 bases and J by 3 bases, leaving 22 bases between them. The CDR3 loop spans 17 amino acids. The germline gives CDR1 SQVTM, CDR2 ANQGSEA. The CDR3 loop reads CSVEIGMDSAKDYGYTF. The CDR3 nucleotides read TGCAGCGTTGAAATAGGTATGGACAGCGCGAAGGACTATGGCTACACCTTC.

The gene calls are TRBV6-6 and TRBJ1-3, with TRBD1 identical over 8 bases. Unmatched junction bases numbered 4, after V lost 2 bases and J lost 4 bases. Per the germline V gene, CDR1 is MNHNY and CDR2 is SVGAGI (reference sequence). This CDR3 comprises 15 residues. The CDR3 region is CASSYPGQGGNTIYF. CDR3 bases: TGTGCCAGCAGTTACCCCGGACAGGGAGGAAACACCATATATTTT.

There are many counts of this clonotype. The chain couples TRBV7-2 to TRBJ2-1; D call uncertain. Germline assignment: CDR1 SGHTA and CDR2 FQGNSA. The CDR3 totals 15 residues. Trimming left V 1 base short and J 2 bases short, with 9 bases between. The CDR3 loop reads CASSLVTDTYNEQFF. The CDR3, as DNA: TGTGCCAGCAGCTTAGTTACAGATACCTACAATGAGCAGTTCTTC.

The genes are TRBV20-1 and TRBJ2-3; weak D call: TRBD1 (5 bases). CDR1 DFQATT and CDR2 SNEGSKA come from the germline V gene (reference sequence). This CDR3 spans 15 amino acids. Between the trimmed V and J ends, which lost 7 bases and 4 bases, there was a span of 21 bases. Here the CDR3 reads CSGPADGAAADTQYF. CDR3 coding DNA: TGCAGTGGTCCGGCCGATGGGGCAGCAGCAGATACGCAGTATTTT.

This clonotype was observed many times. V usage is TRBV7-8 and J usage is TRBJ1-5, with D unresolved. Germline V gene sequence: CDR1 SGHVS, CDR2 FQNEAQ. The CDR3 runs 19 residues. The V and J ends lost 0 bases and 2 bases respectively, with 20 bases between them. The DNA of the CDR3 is TGTGCCAGCAGCTTAGCGCCAGTTCGGGTTTCGGTAGGCAATCAGCCCCAGCATTTT. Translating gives CASSLAPVRVSVGNQPQHF.

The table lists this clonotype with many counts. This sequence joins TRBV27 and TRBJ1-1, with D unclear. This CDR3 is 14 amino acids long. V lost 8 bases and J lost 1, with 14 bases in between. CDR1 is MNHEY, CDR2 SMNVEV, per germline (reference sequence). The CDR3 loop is CASRRHQKNTEAFF. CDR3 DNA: TGTGCCAGCCGACGACACCAAAAGAACACTGAAGCTTTCTTT.

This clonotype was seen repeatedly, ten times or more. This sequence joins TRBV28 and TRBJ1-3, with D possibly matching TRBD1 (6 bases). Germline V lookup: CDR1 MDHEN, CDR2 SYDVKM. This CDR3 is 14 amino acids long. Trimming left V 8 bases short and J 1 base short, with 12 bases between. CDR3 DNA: TGTGCCAGCGCGTCGGGGGCTTCTGGAAACACCATATATTTT. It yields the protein CASASGASGNTIYF.

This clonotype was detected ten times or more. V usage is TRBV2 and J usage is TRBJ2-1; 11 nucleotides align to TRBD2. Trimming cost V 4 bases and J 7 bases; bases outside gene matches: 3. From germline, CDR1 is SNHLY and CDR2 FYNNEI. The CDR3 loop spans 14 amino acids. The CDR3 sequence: CASSATSGKNEQFF. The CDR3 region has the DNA TGTGCCAGCAGTGCGACTAGCGGGAAAAATGAGCAGTTCTTC.

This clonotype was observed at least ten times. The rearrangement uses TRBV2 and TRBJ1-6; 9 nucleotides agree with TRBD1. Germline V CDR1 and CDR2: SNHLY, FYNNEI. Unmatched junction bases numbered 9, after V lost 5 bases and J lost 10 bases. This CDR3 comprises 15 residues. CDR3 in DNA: TGTGCCAGCAGTTCTAGGGACAGGGATGGGTCACCCCTCCACTTT. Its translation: CASSSRDRDGSPLHF. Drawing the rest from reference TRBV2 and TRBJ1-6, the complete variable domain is EPEVTQTPSHQVTQMGQEVILRCVPISNHLYFYWYRQILGQKVEFLVSFYNNEISEKSEIFDDQFSVERPDGSNFTLKIRSTKLEDSAMYFCASSSRDRDGSPLHFGNGTRLTVT.

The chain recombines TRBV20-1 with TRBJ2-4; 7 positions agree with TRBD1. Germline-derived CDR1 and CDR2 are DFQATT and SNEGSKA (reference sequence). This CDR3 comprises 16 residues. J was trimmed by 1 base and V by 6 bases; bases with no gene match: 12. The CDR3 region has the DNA TGCAGTGCACACTCTCAGGGGGTGCTGGCCAAAAACATTCAGTACTTC. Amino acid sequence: CSAHSQGVLAKNIQYF.

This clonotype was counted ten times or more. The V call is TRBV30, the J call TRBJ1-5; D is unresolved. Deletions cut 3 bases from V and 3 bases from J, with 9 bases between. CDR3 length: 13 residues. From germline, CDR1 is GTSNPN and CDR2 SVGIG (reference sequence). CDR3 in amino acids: CAWRADNNQPQHF. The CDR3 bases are TGTGCCTGGAGAGCGGATAACAATCAGCCCCAGCATTTT.

The CDR3 loop reads CASSLWGGQGAGELFF. CDR3 nucleotides: TGTGCCAGCAGTTTATGGGGAGGACAGGGGGCCGGGGAGCTGTTTTTT. The chain links TRBV12-3 or TRBV12-4 to TRBJ2-2; 10 nucleotides line up with TRBD1. The trim removed 2 bases at V and 6 bases at J, leaving 6 bases unmatched. This CDR3 spans 16 amino acids.

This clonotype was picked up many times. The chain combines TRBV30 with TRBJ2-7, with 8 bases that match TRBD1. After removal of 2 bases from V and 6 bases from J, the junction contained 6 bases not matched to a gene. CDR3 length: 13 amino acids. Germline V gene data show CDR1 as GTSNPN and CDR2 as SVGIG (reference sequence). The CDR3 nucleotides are TGTGCCTGGAGTCCAGGGGGCTCGGGCGAGCAGTACTTC. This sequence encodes CAWSPGGSGEQYF.

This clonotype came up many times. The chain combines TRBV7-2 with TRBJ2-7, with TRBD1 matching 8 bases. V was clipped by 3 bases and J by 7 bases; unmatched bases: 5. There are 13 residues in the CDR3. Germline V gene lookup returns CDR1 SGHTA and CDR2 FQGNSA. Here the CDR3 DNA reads TGTGCCAGCAGCTTCAAAACAGGGGGGGAGCAGTACTTC. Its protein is CASSFKTGGEQYF.

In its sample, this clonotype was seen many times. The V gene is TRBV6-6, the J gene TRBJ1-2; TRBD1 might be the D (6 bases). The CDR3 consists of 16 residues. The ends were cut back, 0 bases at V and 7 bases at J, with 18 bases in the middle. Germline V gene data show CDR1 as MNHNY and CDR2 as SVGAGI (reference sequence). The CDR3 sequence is CASSYSRRGDGRGYTF. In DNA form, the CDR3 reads TGTGCCAGCAGTTACTCGAGGAGGGGGGACGGACGTGGCTACACCTTC.

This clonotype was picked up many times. The CDR3 protein is CASGRKGGTEAFF. CDR3 DNA sequence: TGTGCCAGCGGCAGGAAAGGCGGGACGGAAGCTTTCTTT. This chain links TRBV12-3 or TRBV12-4 with TRBJ1-1, with D possibly being TRBD1 (5 bases). The CDR3 sequence is 13 residues long. V shed 8 bases and J shed 8 bases, with 18 bases lying between them.

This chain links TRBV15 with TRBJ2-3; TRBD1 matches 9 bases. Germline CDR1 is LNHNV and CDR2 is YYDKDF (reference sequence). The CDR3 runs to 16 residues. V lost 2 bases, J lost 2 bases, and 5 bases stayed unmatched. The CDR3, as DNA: TGTGCCACCAGCAGACCCGGGACAGGGATCACAGATACGCAGTATTTT. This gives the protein CATSRPGTGITDTQYF. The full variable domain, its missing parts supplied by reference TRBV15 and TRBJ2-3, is DAMVIQNPRYQVTQFGKPVTLSCSQTLNHNVMYWYQQKSSQAPKLLFHYYDKDFNNEADTPDNFQSRRPNTSFCFLDIRSPGLGDTAMYLCATSRPGTGITDTQYFGPGTRLTVL.

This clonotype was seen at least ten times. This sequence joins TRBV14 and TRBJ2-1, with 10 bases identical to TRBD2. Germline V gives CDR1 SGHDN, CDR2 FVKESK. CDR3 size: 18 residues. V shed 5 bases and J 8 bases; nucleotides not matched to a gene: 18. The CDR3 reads CASSKRRTSGAHTDEQFF. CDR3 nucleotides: TGTGCCAGCAGCAAGAGAAGGACTAGCGGAGCCCATACGGATGAGCAGTTCTTC.

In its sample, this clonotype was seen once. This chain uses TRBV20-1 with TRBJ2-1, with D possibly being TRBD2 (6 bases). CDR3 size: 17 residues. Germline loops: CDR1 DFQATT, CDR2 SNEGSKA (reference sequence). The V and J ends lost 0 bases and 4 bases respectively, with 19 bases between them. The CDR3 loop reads CSARDESAGSLYNEQFF. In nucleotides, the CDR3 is TGCAGTGCTAGAGATGAGTCGGCGGGATCTCTTTACAATGAGCAGTTCTTC.

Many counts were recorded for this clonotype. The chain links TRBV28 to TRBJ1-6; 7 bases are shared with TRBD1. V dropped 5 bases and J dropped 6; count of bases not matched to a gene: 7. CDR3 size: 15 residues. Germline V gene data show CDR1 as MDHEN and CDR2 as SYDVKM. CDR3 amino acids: CASSRPTGFNSPLHF. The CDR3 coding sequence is TGTGCCAGCAGTAGACCGACAGGGTTTAATTCACCCCTCCACTTT.